The 21 T cell receptor beta chains reported below all come from one sample, sequenced in a study of human T cells and chemical hapten exposure. TCRdb independently ran MiXCR on the RACE reads; one entry per CDR3 protein. The table includes 380,000 or so distinct CDR3 sequences, 4% to 5.5% detected once. Time point noted: patch test 1, 2 weeks after DPC sensitization. Treatment: therapeutic diphenylcyclopropenone sensitization with weekly scalp DPC. Sequencing used whole blood, obtained in connection with sensitization to the hapten diphenylcyclopropenone (DPC). These receptor sequences come from a woman aged 50 to 65 with alopecia areata. Some clones in this sample may be carry-over from other donors' samples.

The chain combines TRBV6-1 with TRBJ1-2; D may be TRBD1 (5 bases). CDR1 is MNHNS and CDR2 is SASEGT in the germline V gene. V was shortened by 10 bases and J by 6 bases, with 12 bases between the two germline ends. The CDR3 is made up of 11 amino acids. The CDR3 coding sequence is TGTGCCACTTCCAGGGATCATGGCTACACCTTC. Its protein is CATSRDHGYTF.

This clonotype appeared a few times. This chain joins TRBV12-3 or TRBV12-4 and TRBJ2-7, with no clear D. The V gene lost 5 bases and the J gene lost 7 bases, with 12 bases spanning the gap. The CDR3 runs 12 residues. The CDR3 DNA sequence: TGTGCCAGCAGTACTGAACCGAGGGAGCAGTACTTC. Protein: CASSTEPREQYF.

This clonotype has ten or more counts. This chain connects TRBV27 to TRBJ2-6; 7 bases map to TRBD1. V gave up 4 bases and J gave up 2 bases; unmatched junction bases: 5. Germline V gene sequence: CDR1 MNHEY, CDR2 SMNVEV (reference sequence). This CDR3 is 16 amino acids long. CDR3 nucleotide sequence: TGTGCCAGCAGTTCCCATCAGGGGGCTGGGGCCAACGTCCTGACTTTC. Translation: CASSSHQGAGANVLTF. Complete variable domain (other parts from reference TRBV27 and TRBJ2-6): EAQVTQNPRYLITVTGKKLTVTCSQNMNHEYMSWYRQDPGLGLRQIYYSMNVEVTDKGDVPEGYKVSRKEKRNFPLILESPSPNQTSLYFCASSSHQGAGANVLTFGAGSRLTVL.

This clonotype was seen only a few times. The V and J genes are TRBV15 and TRBJ2-5; TRBD1 is a possible D gene (5 bases). CDR3 length: 15 amino acids. Germline V gene data show CDR1 as LNHNV and CDR2 as YYDKDF (reference sequence). Trimming shortened V by 11 bases and J by 0 bases, and 19 bases separated the two germline ends. CDR3 sequence reads: CASTAGNLYQETQYF. Here the CDR3 DNA reads TGTGCCTCTACTGCAGGGAACTTGTACCAAGAGACCCAGTACTTC.

This clonotype has more than one count but fewer than ten. The chain couples TRBV5-1 to TRBJ1-4; 8 bases line up with TRBD1. Trimming removed 3 bases from V and 8 bases from J; junction bases left unmatched: 9. The CDR3 has 15 residues. Per the germline V gene, CDR1 is SGHRS and CDR2 is YFSETQ. The CDR3: CASSSSGGEGEKLFF. CDR3 DNA: TGCGCCAGCAGCTCGTCAGGGGGCGAGGGGGAAAAACTGTTTTTT.

This sequence joins TRBV5-1 and TRBJ2-3; 8 bases map to TRBD2. After removal of 3 bases from V and 3 bases from J, the junction contained 9 bases not matched to a gene. CDR1 SGHRS and CDR2 YFSETQ come from the germline V gene. The CDR3 has 16 amino acids. DNA of the CDR3: TGCGCCAGCAGCTCGGAGACCGGGACTAGAACAGATACGCAGTATTTT. This sequence encodes CASSSETGTRTDTQYF. Supplemented by reference TRBV5-1 and TRBJ2-3, the full variable domain reads KAGVTQTPRYLIKTRGQQVTLSCSPISGHRSVSWYQQTPGQGLQFLFEYFSETQRNKGNFPGRFSGRQFSNSRSEMNVSTLELGDSALYLCASSSETGTRTDTQYFGPGTRLTVL.

There are many counts of this clonotype. The rearrangement links TRBV12-3 or TRBV12-4 to TRBJ1-1; TRBD1 matches at 8 bases. The V and J ends lost 5 bases and 0 bases, in that order; junction bases with no gene match: 11. The CDR3 loop spans 17 amino acids. The CDR3 coding sequence is TGTGCCAGCAGTCCCTGGACAGGGATTACGATGAACACTGAAGCTTTCTTT. As protein: CASSPWTGITMNTEAFF.

This clonotype was counted many times. V usage is TRBV5-5 and J usage is TRBJ2-7; D remains ambiguous. V lost 6 bases, J lost 6 bases, and 22 bases lay in between. The CDR3 extends over 15 amino acids. Germline-derived CDR1 and CDR2 are SGHKS and YYEKEE (reference sequence). The chain's CDR3 is CASNGPTPLTGEQYF. In nucleotides, the CDR3 is TGTGCCAGCAACGGGCCGACTCCCCTCACCGGCGAGCAGTACTTC. Filled out from reference TRBV5-5 and TRBJ2-7, the complete variable domain reads DAGVTQSPTHLIKTRGQQVTLRCSPISGHKSVSWYQQVLGQGPQFIFQYYEKEERGRGNFPDRFSARQFPNYSSELNVNALLLGDSALYLCASNGPTPLTGEQYFGPGTRLTVT.

This clonotype occurred many times. The V gene is TRBV4-1, the J gene TRBJ2-3; TRBD2 matches at 7 bases. Germline V gene sequence: CDR1 MGHRA, CDR2 YSYEKL. The ends lost 0 bases at V and 3 bases at J; junction bases unmatched: 6. CDR3 length equals 16 residues. DNA of the CDR3: TGCGCCAGCAGCCAAGAATCCGGACTAGGGACAGATACGCAGTATTTT. Translated, it gives CASSQESGLGTDTQYF.

V is TRBV4-3 and J is TRBJ2-5; perhaps TRBD2 as D (6 bases). Trimming cost V 0 bases and J 3 bases, with 20 bases left between them. The germline V gene encodes CDR1 LGHNA and CDR2 YSLEER. The CDR3 runs to 18 residues. CDR3 coding DNA: TGCGCCAGCAGCCAAGACCGGCCGGGCCGGGAGTTGGAAGAGACCCAGTACTTC. Its protein is CASSQDRPGRELEETQYF.

This clonotype has ten or more counts. As DNA, the CDR3 is TGTGCCAGCCTAGACTCCAGCGGGAGATCCTACAATGAGCAGTTCTTC. Its translation is CASLDSSGRSYNEQFF. The chain couples TRBV2 to TRBJ2-1; 8 positions match TRBD2. The CDR3 consists of 16 residues. V lost 8 bases, J lost 1 base, and 10 bases stayed unmatched. Germline-derived CDR1 and CDR2 are SNHLY and FYNNEI.

V usage is TRBV6-1 and J usage is TRBJ2-7, with 9 nucleotides matching TRBD1. From germline, CDR1 is MNHNS and CDR2 SASEGT. The ends lost 7 bases at V and 2 bases at J; junction bases unmatched: 6. CDR3 length: 14 amino acids. CDR3 nucleotides: TGTGCCAGCATCACGGGACAGGGCCCCTACGAGCAGTACTTC. As protein: CASITGQGPYEQYF.

This clonotype turned up a few times. The chain employs TRBV12-3 or TRBV12-4 and TRBJ1-5; 7 nucleotides agree with TRBD1. Trimming at V came to 5 bases and at J to 3 bases, leaving 7 bases not matched to a gene. The CDR3 sequence is 15 residues long. CDR3 in amino acids: CASSTGQPLNQPQHF. CDR3 nucleotide sequence: TGTGCCAGCAGTACGGGACAGCCTCTCAATCAGCCCCAGCATTTT.

This clonotype was observed at least ten times. The genes are TRBV15 and TRBJ1-2; 10 bases are shared with TRBD1. J gave up 3 bases and V 4 bases, and 8 bases lay outside the gene matches. This CDR3 region has 16 residues. Germline lookup yields CDR1 LNHNV and CDR2 YYDKDF (reference sequence). CDR3 in DNA: TGTGCCACCAGCACTCTAGACAGGGGGCTCGACTATGGCTACACCTTC. Its translation: CATSTLDRGLDYGYTF.

This clonotype was detected many times. This rearrangement joins TRBV6-2 or TRBV6-3 to TRBJ2-7, with D possibly being TRBD1 (6 bases). CDR1 MNHEY and CDR2 SVGEGT come from the germline V gene. V dropped 7 bases and J dropped 5 bases, with 21 bases sitting between them. This CDR3 is 15 amino acids long. This CDR3 is CASTPVPDRIHEQYF. CDR3 coding DNA: TGTGCCAGCACCCCCGTTCCCGACAGGATCCACGAGCAGTACTTC.

This clonotype was detected ten times or more. The chain carries TRBV7-9 and TRBJ1-2; no reliable D call. The CDR3 runs 12 residues. From germline, CDR1 is SEHNR and CDR2 FQNEAQ (reference sequence). V gave up 2 bases and J gave up 8 bases, with 9 bases separating them. The CDR3, as DNA: TGTGCCAGCAGCTTAAGCTCCTGGGGCTACACCTTC. It yields the protein CASSLSSWGYTF.

The V gene is TRBV6-2 or TRBV6-3, the J gene TRBJ2-1; TRBD2 aligns across 7 bases. The CDR3 contains 17 residues. V was pared by 0 bases and J by 3 bases, with 8 bases of the junction left unmatched. Germline V gives CDR1 MNHEY, CDR2 SVGEGT. CDR3 nucleotide sequence: TGTGCCAGCAGTTACTCGATTACAGCGGGGATCTACAATGAGCAGTTCTTC. It translates to CASSYSITAGIYNEQFF.

The sample holds a few counts of this clonotype. The V and J genes are TRBV6-2 or TRBV6-3 and TRBJ2-1; 7 bases are shared with TRBD2. The germline gives CDR1 MNHEY, CDR2 SVGEGT. The CDR3 covers 19 residues. After removal of 8 bases from V and 5 bases from J, the junction contained 24 bases not matched to a gene. The DNA for the CDR3 is TGTGCCAGCGGACGGGGCGTTTGGCTGGCTAGCGGAAAAAACAATGAGCAGTTCTTC. Residues: CASGRGVWLASGKNNEQFF.

This clonotype was recorded a few times. V and J are TRBV28 and TRBJ1-5; D unclear. Germline V CDR1 and CDR2: MDHEN, SYDVKM. This CDR3 has 15 residues. The V gene lost 6 bases and the J gene lost 5 bases, with 17 bases spanning the gap. The CDR3 sequence: CASSINAARHQPQHF. The DNA of the CDR3 is TGTGCCAGCAGCATCAACGCTGCACGCCATCAGCCCCAGCATTTT.

This clonotype was observed many times. The rearrangement uses TRBV6-2 or TRBV6-3 and TRBJ1-1; a possible D gene is TRBD1 (5 bases). Trimming shortened V by 7 bases and J by 4 bases, and 19 bases separated the two germline ends. The CDR3 extends over 15 amino acids. Germline CDR1 reads MNHEY; CDR2 reads SVGEGT. The CDR3 sequence is CASTGAVGFRTEAFF. DNA for the CDR3: TGTGCCAGCACCGGGGCGGTGGGTTTTCGCACTGAAGCTTTCTTT.

To note about this clonotype: A much bigger clone sits one base away, suggesting this may be a read error. The rearrangement links TRBV28 to TRBJ2-6, with D unresolved. This CDR3 region has 12 residues. The germline gives CDR1 MDHEN, CDR2 SYDVKM. DNA of the CDR3: TGTCCCAGCAGTACTGGGGCCAACGTCCTGACTTTC. Its translation: CPSSTGANVLTF.